The sequence of this T cell receptor (beta chain) was determined in a study of blood T cell repertoires in COVID-19. The CDR3 runs 17 residues. J lost 5 bases, V lost 4 bases, and 14 bases had no gene match. CDR1 and CDR2 (germline): LGHDT, YNNKEL (reference sequence). Authors' methods: Reference gene primer amplification gave nucleated cell count estimates. Repertoires were generated with immunoSEQ multiplex PCR, while TCRdb's copy carries only in-frame clones and drops some. D and trimming were read from the DNA, whereas the V and J calls and clone size are those reported in that table. The profile shows about 130,000 clones, around four fifths of them singletons.

The sequencing input was peripheral blood. V gene TRBV3-1 (or the pseudogene TRBV3-2) combines with J gene TRBJ2-3, with 8 positions matching TRBD2. The sequence derives from a man between 60 and 75 years old with acute or convalescent COVID-19. The CDR3 spells CASSPLGAGAPGDTQYF. DNA of the CDR3: TGTGCCAGCAGCCCCCTGGGAGCGGGGGCCCCGGGAGATACGCAGTATTTT.